This T cell receptor (beta chain) derives from a study of T cell repertoires in cytomegalovirus infection (dated by TCRdb to 2018 to 2020). For context, the study as a whole: Recently identified HLA-C-restricted CMV epitopes, whose presentation resists viral immunomodulation, were targeted by peptide stimulations together with well-studied HLA-B-restricted epitopes. Donor HLA type was relevant to the analysis, as public TCR beta signatures indicated carriage of CMV infection together with the matching HLA type. What the work shows at the level of the full study, not this receptor alone: Cumulative frequency of public TCR beta family members discriminated carriers of CMV infection plus the relevant HLA type in this cohort and an independent 352-donor cohort. The ex vivo response was dominated by HLA-C-restricted CMV-specific TCR beta clonotypes, which also provided the single most frequent clonotype in two of eight donors.

The meaning of the sample's treatment or condition label: in vitro stimulation with specific CMV peptide epitopes to enrich CMV-specific T cells. The sequencing machine was an Illumina HiSeq 1500. TCRdb's own reprocessing of the public reads used fastp at Q25 and MiXCR and kept productive beta chains. Records with the same CDR3 protein are collapsed into one entry carrying the most frequent genes and DNA. The sample table lists 450,000 to 650,000 distinct CDR3 sequences, around two fifths of them with a count of one. The top ten hold about 48% of the sample. The sample holds a few counts of this clonotype. Its antigen is still unknown. Base qualities are not recorded, but no much larger clone differs from it by a single base. Reading from cysteine to phenylalanine, the CDR3 counts 15 amino acids. The sequence is cut down to CDR3 DNA, 45 bases in frame from base 1. The germline V gene encodes CDR1 MNHEY and CDR2 SVGAGI. V and J are truncated by 6 bases and 5 bases respectively, leaving an intervening sequence of 19 bases.

The chain was built from TRBV6-5 and TRBJ1-1; the D gene is perhaps TRBD1, from 5 matching bases. The TCR comes from a human donor in good health (CMV status not recorded). Some clones in this sample may be carry-over from other donors' samples. Sample: cultured PBMCs, taken from culture after CMV antigen stimulation. Here the CDR3 is given as CASRPFVAGLTEAFF. DNA sequence: TGTGCCAGCAGACCTTTCGTTGCAGGGTTAACTGAAGCTTTCTTT.